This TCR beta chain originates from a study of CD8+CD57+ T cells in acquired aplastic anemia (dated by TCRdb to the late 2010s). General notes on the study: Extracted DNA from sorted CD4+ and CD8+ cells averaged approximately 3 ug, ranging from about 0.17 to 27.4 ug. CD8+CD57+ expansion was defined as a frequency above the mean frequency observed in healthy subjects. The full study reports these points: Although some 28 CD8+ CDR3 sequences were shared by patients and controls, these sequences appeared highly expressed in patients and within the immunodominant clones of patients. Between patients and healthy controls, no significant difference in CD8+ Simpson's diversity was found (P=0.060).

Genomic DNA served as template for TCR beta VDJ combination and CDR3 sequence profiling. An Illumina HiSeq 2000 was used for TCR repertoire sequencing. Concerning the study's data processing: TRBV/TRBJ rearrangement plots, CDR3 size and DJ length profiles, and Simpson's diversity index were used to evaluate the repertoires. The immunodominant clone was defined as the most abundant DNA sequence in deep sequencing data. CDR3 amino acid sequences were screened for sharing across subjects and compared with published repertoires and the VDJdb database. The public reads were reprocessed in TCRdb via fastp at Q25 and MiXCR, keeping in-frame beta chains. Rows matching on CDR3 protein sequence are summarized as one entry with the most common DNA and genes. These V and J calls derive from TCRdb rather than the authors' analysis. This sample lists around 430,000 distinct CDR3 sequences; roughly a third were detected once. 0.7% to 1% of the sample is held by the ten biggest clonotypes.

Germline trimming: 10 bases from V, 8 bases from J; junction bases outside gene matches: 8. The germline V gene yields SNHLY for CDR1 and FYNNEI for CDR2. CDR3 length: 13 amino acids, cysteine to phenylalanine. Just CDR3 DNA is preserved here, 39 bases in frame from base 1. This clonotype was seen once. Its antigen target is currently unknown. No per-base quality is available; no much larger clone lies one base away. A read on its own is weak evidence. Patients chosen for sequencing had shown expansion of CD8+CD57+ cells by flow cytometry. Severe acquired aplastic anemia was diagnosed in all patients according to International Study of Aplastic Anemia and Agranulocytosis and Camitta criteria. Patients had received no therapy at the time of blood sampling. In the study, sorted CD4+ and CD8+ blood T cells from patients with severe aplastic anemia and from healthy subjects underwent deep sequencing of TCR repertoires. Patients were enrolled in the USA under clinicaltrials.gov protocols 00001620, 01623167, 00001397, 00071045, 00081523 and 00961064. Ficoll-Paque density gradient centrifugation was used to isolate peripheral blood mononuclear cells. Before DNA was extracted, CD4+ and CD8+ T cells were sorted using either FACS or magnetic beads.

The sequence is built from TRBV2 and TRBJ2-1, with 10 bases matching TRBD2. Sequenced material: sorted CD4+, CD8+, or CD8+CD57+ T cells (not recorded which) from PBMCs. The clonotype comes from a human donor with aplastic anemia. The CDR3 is CATGPSGGHEQFF. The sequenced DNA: TGTGCCACGGGGCCTAGCGGGGGACATGAGCAGTTCTTC.